This T cell receptor (beta chain) was profiled in a study of T-cell reconstitution after alpha-beta-depleted transplantation in children. Study-wide results and caveats: After one year, T-cell counts and TCRbeta diversity mostly came from new T cells. There were reportedly several hundred expanded graft clones from which alpha-beta T cells came about two months after transplant. From surviving recipient T cells and thymic progenitors came the high day-60 TCRbeta diversity observed in some patients.

CDR1 and CDR2 (germline): SGHAT, FQDESV (reference sequence). Unmatched junction bases numbered 21, after V lost 5 bases and J lost 2 bases. This CDR3 comprises 20 residues. Preparation of the TCRbeta library involved a method that used unique molecular identifiers. MiXCR, run by TCRdb on the PCR reads, gives a single entry per CDR3 protein. The sample holds 610,000 or so distinct CDR3 sequences, around 27% seen once. This clonotype was found a few times. Its target is unknown. This sequence originates from a boy under two years old with Wiskott-Aldrich syndrome, due to receive a stem cell transplant. The chain has TRBV11-1 and TRBJ2-1, with 7 nucleotides matching TRBD2. The sequences come from PBMCs, collected before TCRalphabeta/CD19-depleted stem cell transplant. This chain's CDR3 is CASSRLVGLGGGSTYNEQFF. CDR3 DNA: TGTGCCAGCAGCCGACTGGTTGGCTTGGGTGGCGGGAGCACCTACAATGAGCAGTTCTTC.